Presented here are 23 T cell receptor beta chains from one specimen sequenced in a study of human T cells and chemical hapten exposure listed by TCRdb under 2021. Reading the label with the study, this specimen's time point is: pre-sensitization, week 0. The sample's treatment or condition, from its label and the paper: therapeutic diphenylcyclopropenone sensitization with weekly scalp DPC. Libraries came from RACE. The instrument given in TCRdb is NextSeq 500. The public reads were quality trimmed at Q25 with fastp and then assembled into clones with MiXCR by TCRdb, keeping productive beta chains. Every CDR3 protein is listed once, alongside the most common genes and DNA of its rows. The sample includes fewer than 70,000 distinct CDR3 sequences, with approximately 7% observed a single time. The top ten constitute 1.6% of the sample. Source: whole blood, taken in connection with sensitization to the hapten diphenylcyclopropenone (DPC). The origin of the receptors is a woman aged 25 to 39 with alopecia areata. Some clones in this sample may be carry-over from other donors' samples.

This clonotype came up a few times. For the CDR3, the DNA is TGTGCCAGCAGCTTTGGTACGGGAGTCCAAGAGACCCAGTACTTC. Its translation is CASSFGTGVQETQYF. The rearrangement uses TRBV5-6 and TRBJ2-5, with a possible D match to TRBD2 (6 bases). The CDR3 sequence is 15 residues long. V was trimmed by 2 bases and J by 1 base, leaving 12 bases between them. The germline V gene encodes CDR1 SGHDT and CDR2 YYEEEE. The full variable domain, in which reference TRBV5-6 and TRBJ2-5 provide the parts outside the CDR3, is DAGVTQSPTHLIKTRGQQVTLRCSPKSGHDTVSWYQQALGQGPQFIFQYYEEEERQRGNFPDRFSGHQFPNYSSELNVNALLLGDSALYLCASSFGTGVQETQYFGPGTRLLVL.

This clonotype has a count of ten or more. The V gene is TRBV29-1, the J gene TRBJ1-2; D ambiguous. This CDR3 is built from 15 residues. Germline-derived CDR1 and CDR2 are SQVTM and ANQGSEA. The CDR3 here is CSLITFDPANYGYTF. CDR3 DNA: TGCAGTTTAATCACTTTCGACCCAGCTAACTATGGCTACACCTTC.

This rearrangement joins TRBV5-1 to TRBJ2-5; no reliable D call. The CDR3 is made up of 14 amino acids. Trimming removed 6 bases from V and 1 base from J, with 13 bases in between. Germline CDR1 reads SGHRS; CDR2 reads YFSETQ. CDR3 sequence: CASTRATFQETQYF. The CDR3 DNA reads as TGCGCCAGCACCAGAGCTACCTTCCAAGAGACCCAGTACTTC. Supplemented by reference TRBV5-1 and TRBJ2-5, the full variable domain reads KAGVTQTPRYLIKTRGQQVTLSCSPISGHRSVSWYQQTPGQGLQFLFEYFSETQRNKGNFPGRFSGRQFSNSRSEMNVSTLELGDSALYLCASTRATFQETQYFGPGTRLLVL.

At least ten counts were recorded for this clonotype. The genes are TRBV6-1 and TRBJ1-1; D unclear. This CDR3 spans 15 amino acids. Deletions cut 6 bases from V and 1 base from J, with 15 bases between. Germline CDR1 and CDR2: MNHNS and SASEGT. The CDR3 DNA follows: TGTGCCAGCAGCGGTCAGGTCTTGGGGAACACTGAAGCTTTCTTT. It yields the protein CASSGQVLGNTEAFF.

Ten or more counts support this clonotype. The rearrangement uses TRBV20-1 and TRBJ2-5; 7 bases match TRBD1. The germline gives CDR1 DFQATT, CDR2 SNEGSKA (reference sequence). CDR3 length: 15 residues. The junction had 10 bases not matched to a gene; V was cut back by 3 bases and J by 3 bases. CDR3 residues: CSASPFQGVKETQYF. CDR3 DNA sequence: TGCAGTGCTAGTCCCTTTCAGGGGGTAAAAGAGACCCAGTACTTC.

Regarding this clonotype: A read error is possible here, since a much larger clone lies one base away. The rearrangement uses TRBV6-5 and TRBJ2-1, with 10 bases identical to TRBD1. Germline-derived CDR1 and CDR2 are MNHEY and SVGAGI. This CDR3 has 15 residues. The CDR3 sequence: CASSPRTGGDNEQSF. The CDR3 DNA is TGTGCCAGCAGCCCCCGGACAGGGGGAGACAATGAGCAGTCCTTC.

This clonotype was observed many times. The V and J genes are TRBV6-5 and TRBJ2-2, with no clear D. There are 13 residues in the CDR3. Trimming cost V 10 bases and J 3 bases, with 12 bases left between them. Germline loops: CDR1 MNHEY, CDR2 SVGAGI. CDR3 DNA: TGTGCCACTAACCCTCGGGACACCGGGGAGCTGTTTTTT. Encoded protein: CATNPRDTGELFF.

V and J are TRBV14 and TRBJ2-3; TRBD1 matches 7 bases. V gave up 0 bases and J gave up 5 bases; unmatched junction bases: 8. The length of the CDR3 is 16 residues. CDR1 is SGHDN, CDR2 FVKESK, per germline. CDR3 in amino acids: CASSQDPDRLGDTQYF. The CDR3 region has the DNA TGTGCCAGCAGCCAAGATCCGGACAGGTTGGGAGATACGCAGTATTTT. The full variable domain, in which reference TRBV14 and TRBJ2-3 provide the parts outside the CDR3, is EAGVTQFPSHSVIEKGQTVTLRCDPISGHDNLYWYRRVMGKEIKFLLHFVKESKQDESGMPNNRFLAERTGGTYSTLKVQPAELEDSGVYFCASSQDPDRLGDTQYFGPGTRLTVL.

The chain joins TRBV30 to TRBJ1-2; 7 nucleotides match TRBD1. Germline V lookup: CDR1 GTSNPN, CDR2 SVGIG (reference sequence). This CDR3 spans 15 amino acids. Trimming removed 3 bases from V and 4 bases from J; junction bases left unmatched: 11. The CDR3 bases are TGTGCCTGGAGCGCCACACAGGGGCTCCGCTATGGCTACACCTTC. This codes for CAWSATQGLRYGYTF. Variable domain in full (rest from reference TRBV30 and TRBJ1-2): SQTIHQWPATLVQPVGSPLSLECTVEGTSNPNLYWYRQAAGRGLQLLFYSVGIGQISSEVPQNLSASRPQDRQFILSSKKLLLSDSGFYLCAWSATQGLRYGYTFGSGTRLTVV.

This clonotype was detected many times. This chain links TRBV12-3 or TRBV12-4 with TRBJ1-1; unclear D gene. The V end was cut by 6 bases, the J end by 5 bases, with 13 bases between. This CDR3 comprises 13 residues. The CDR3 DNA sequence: TGTGCCAGCAGGTCGACGGGGTGGACTGAAGCTTTCTTT. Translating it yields CASRSTGWTEAFF.

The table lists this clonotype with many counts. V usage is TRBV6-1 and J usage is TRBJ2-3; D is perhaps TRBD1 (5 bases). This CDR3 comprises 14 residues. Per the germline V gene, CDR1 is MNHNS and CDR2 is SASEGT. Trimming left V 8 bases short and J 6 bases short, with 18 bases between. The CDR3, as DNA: TGTGCCAGCGTTCCCCAGGGCCCGAGGGATACGCAGTATTTT. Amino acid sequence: CASVPQGPRDTQYF.

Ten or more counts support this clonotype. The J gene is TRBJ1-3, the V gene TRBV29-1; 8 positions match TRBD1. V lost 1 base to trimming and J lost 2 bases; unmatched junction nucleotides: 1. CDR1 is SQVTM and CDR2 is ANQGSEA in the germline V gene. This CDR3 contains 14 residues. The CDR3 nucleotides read TGCAGCGTTGAAGCAGGGGGCACTGGAAACACCATATATTTT. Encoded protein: CSVEAGGTGNTIYF.

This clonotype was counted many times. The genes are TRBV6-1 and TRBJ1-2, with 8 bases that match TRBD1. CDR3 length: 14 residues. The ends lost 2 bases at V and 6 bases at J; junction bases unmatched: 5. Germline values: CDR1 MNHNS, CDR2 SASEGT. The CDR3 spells CASSEFGTGHGYTF. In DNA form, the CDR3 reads TGTGCCAGCAGTGAATTTGGGACAGGCCATGGCTACACCTTC.

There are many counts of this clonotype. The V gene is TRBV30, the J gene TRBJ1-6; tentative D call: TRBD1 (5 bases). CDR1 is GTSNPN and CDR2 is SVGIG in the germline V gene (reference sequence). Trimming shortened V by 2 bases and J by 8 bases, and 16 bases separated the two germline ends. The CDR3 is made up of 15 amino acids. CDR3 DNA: TGTGCCTGGAGTCGGGGGTTTGGAGCTGATTCACCCCTCCACTTT. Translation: CAWSRGFGADSPLHF.

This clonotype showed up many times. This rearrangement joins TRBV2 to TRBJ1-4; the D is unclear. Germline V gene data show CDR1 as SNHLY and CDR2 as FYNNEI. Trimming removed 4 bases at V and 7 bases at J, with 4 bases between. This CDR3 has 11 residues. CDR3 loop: CASSASEKLFF. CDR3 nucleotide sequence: TGTGCCAGCAGTGCGTCTGAAAAACTGTTTTTT.

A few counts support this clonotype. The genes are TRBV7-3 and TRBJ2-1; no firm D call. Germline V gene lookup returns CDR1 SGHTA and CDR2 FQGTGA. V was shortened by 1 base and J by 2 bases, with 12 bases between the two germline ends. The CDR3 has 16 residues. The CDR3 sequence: CASSLNVGGTYNEQFF. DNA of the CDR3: TGTGCCAGCAGCTTAAACGTTGGCGGCACCTACAATGAGCAGTTCTTC.

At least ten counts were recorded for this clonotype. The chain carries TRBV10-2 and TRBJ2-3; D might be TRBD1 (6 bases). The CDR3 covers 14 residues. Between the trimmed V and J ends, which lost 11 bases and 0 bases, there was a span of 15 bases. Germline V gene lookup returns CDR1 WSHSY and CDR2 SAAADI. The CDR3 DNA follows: TGCGCCTCAAAAACAGGGACCAGCACAGATACGCAGTATTTT. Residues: CASKTGTSTDTQYF.

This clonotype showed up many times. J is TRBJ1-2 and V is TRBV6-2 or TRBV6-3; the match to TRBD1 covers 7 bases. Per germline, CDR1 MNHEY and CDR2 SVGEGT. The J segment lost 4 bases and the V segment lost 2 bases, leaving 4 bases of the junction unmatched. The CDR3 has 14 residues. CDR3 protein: CASSYDRATYGYTF. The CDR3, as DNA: TGTGCCAGCAGTTACGACAGGGCAACCTATGGCTACACCTTC.

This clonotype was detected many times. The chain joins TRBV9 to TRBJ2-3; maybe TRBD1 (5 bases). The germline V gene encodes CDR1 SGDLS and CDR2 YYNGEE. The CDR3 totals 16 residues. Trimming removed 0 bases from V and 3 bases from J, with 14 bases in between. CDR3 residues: CASSVGEGARTDTQYF. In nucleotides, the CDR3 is TGTGCCAGCAGCGTAGGAGAAGGGGCCAGGACAGATACGCAGTATTTT. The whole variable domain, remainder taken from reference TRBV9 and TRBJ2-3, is DSGVTQTPKHLITATGQRVTLRCSPRSGDLSVYWYQQSLDQGLQFLIQYYNGEERAKGNILERFSAQQFPDLHSELNLSSLELGDSALYFCASSVGEGARTDTQYFGPGTRLTVL.

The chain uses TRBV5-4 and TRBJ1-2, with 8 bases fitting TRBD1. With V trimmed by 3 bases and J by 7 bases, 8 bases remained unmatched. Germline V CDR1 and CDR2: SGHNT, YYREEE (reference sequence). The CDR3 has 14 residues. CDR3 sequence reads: CASSSRQGSGGYTF. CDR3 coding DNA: TGTGCCAGCAGCTCACGACAGGGGAGTGGTGGCTACACCTTC.

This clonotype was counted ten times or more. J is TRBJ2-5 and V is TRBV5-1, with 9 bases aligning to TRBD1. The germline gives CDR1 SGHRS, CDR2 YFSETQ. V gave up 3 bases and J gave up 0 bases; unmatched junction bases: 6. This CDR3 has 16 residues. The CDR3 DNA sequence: TGCGCCAGCAGCTCCGCCGGGACAGGGTACCAAGAGACCCAGTACTTC. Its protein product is CASSSAGTGYQETQYF.

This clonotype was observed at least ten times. The CDR3 loop reads CASSYRENTEAFF. As DNA, the CDR3 is TGTGCCAGCAGCTACAGGGAAAACACTGAAGCTTTCTTT. J is TRBJ1-1 and V is TRBV7-8; the D gene is possibly TRBD1 (6 bases). The CDR3 totals 13 residues. Germline V gene lookup returns CDR1 SGHVS and CDR2 FQNEAQ. Deletions cut 4 bases from V and 2 bases from J, with 8 bases between.

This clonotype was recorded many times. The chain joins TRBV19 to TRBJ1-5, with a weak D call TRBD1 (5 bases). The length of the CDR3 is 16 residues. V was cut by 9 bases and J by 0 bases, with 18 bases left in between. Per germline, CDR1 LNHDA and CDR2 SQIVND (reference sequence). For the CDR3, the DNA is TGTGCCAGCATGGGGACGAATCTCCATAGCAATCAGCCCCAGCATTTT. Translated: CASMGTNLHSNQPQHF.